This entry describes one T cell receptor (beta chain). Its specificity is unknown. The data derive from a study of beta chain features in type 1 diabetes. Purities in excess of 98% were seen in all sorted populations. Regarding the study as a whole: In every one of the four CD4+ subsets, TCRB CDR3s were moderately but significantly shorter in Type 1 diabetes patients. Because the template was cDNA, high-expressing cells might be over-represented. It was among patients, rather than healthy donors, that naive, central memory and Treg TCRB repertoires appeared more similar.

Expressed TCRB transcripts were sequenced, since all the RNA that had been isolated was reverse transcribed. An average of about 3.57 million reads was obtained for naive, central memory and regulatory T cell samples. Sequencing used immunoSEQ multiplex PCR; TCRdb keeps in-frame clones, though not all of them. The sample includes more than 250,000 clones, more than 13% of them seen just once. V dropped 6 bases and J dropped 9; count of bases not matched to a gene: 15. The CDR3 is made up of 16 amino acids. Germline CDR1 reads SGHRS; CDR2 reads YFSETQ. The sample was naive CD4+ T cells from blood. The clonotype originates from a young man with type 1 diabetes. V usage is TRBV5-1 and J usage is TRBJ2-5; 12 bases align to TRBD2. The CDR3 loop reads CASTATVTGTSGSQYF. In DNA form, the CDR3 reads TGCGCCAGCACCGCGACAGTCACCGGGACTAGCGGGTCCCAGTACTTC.